These 8 T cell receptor beta chains were sequenced from one sample in a study of T cell changes during pregnancy in multiple sclerosis. TCRdb keeps only in-frame clones here, not all; method: immunoSEQ multiplex PCR. The sample yields approximately 30,000 clones, 75% to 95% seen once. The sample was CD8+ T cells from peripheral blood mononuclear cells, taken in the first trimester of pregnancy. The receptors stem from a female donor with multiple sclerosis, enrolled in a pregnancy study.

The chain uses TRBV4-3 and TRBJ2-2, with D hard to call. V lost 1 base and J 0 bases, leaving 9 bases between the germline ends. The CDR3 has 16 amino acids. Germline assignment: CDR1 LGHNA and CDR2 YSLEER. CDR3 amino acids: CASSQVWAPNTGELFF. For the CDR3, the DNA is TGCGCCAGCAGCCAAGTGTGGGCACCGAACACCGGGGAGCTGTTTTTT.

The gene calls are TRBV7-9 and TRBJ2-7, with 8 nucleotides matching TRBD1. Germline V gene lookup returns CDR1 SEHNR and CDR2 FQNEAQ (reference sequence). Trimming removed 5 bases from V and 6 bases from J; junction bases left unmatched: 3. The CDR3 has 12 amino acids. CDR3 coding DNA: TGTGCCAGCAGCGGTACAGGGGGCGAGCAGTACTTC. Its protein is CASSGTGGEQYF. Supplemented by reference TRBV7-9 and TRBJ2-7, the full variable domain reads DTGVSQNPRHKITKRGQNVTFRCDPISEHNRLYWYRQTLGQGPEFLTYFQNEAQLEKSRLLSDRFSAERPKGSFSTLEIQRTEQGDSAMYLCASSGTGGEQYFGPGTRLTVT.

CDR3 sequence reads: CASSHTSGRDEQYF. For the CDR3, the DNA is TGCGCCAGCAGTCACACTAGCGGGAGAGACGAGCAGTACTTC. The J gene is TRBJ2-7, the V gene TRBV4-1; 11 bases are shared with TRBD2. CDR3 length equals 14 residues. Germline lookup yields CDR1 MGHRA and CDR2 YSYEKL. Losses at the gene ends were 6 bases for V and 5 bases for J; bases not matched to a gene: 6.

The rearrangement joins TRBV14 to TRBJ1-2, with 10 bases identical to TRBD1. Germline V gene lookup returns CDR1 SGHDN and CDR2 FVKESK. The ends lost 8 bases at V and 2 bases at J; junction bases unmatched: 8. The CDR3 spans 15 residues. The CDR3 bases are TGTGCCAGCCGGCTCCGACAGGGGGCAAACTATGGCTACACCTTC. It is translated as CASRLRQGANYGYTF.

This sequence joins TRBV19 and TRBJ1-1; 9 bases map to TRBD1. There are 15 residues in the CDR3. The V gene end was trimmed by 5 bases and the J gene end by 5 bases; junction bases not matched to a gene: 9. From germline, CDR1 is LNHDA and CDR2 SQIVND (reference sequence). In DNA form, the CDR3 reads TGTGCCAGTAGTTTGGGACAGGGCATAGGGACTGAAGCTTTCTTT. Translated, it gives CASSLGQGIGTEAFF.

The chain employs TRBV5-4 and TRBJ2-3; D may be TRBD1 (5 bases). The CDR3 runs 13 residues. V lost 10 bases and J 2 bases, leaving 14 bases between the germline ends. Germline CDR1 SGHNT, CDR2 YYREEE (reference sequence). The CDR3 here is CAGRTHNTDTQYF. DNA for the CDR3: TGTGCCGGCCGGACACACAACACAGATACGCAGTATTTT.

This clone was counted once. The gene calls are TRBV7-9 and TRBJ2-7; tentative D call: TRBD1 (5 bases). In germline, CDR1 is SEHNR, CDR2 FQNEAQ (reference sequence). This CDR3 has 13 amino acids. V lost 4 bases, J lost 1 base, and 8 bases lay in between. The CDR3 bases are TGTGCCAGCAGCTACCGACAGTCCTACGAGCAGTACTTC. Its translation is CASSYRQSYEQYF.

This chain links TRBV9 with TRBJ2-7; a possible D gene is TRBD2 (5 bases). V lost 0 bases and J 5 bases, leaving 12 bases between the germline ends. Germline V CDR1 and CDR2: SGDLS, YYNGEE. This CDR3 is 14 amino acids long. The chain's CDR3 is CASSVAGVYDEQYF. In nucleotides, the CDR3 is TGTGCCAGCAGCGTAGCCGGGGTTTATGACGAGCAGTACTTC. The full variable domain, with the rest looked up from reference TRBV9 and TRBJ2-7, is DSGVTQTPKHLITATGQRVTLRCSPRSGDLSVYWYQQSLDQGLQFLIQYYNGEERAKGNILERFSAQQFPDLHSELNLSSLELGDSALYFCASSVAGVYDEQYFGPGTRLTVT.